Sequencing of this T cell receptor beta chain was carried out in a study of T cell changes during pregnancy in multiple sclerosis. The sample holds one count of this clone. Using immunoSEQ multiplex PCR, the repertoire was profiled, and TCRdb retains in-frame clones only, with some absent. The sample holds some 96,000 clones; over 80% are singletons and the top ten take 1.9%. The length of the CDR3 is 15 residues. The V gene's germline CDR1 is SGHRS and CDR2 YFSETQ. V lost 0 bases to trimming and J lost 5 bases; unmatched junction nucleotides: 5. This chain links TRBV5-1 with TRBJ2-1, with 7 bases matching TRBD1. The material was peripheral blood, obtained after pregnancy. This sequence originates from a female donor with multiple sclerosis, enrolled in a pregnancy study. As DNA, the CDR3 is TGCGCCAGCAGCTTGGCCGGGACAGTACACAATGAGCAGTTCTTC. Translating gives CASSLAGTVHNEQFF.